Below, 3 T cell receptor beta chains from the same sample are listed, as sequenced in a study of blood T cell repertoires in COVID-19. Some clones are missing from TCRdb's copy, which holds only in-frame ones; the method was immunoSEQ multiplex PCR. The data show about 430,000 clones, approximately 90% seen once. Sequencing input: PBMCs or T cells enriched from blood (not recorded which). Receptors originate from a woman younger than 45 with acute COVID-19.

This chain links TRBV2 with TRBJ2-7; tentatively, D is TRBD2 (7 bases). CDR3 length: 15 residues. CDR1 and CDR2 from the germline V gene are SNHLY and FYNNEI. With 1 base removed from V and 1 base from J, the gap between germline ends came to 11 bases. The CDR3, as DNA: TGTGCCAGCAGTGAAGTGGGAGGGACATCCTACGAGCAGTACTTC. Amino acid sequence: CASSEVGGTSYEQYF.

This chain uses TRBV2 with TRBJ1-5; 7 bases are a match to TRBD1. V shed 2 bases, J shed 3 bases, and the junction held 7 bases outside the gene matches. CDR3 length: 16 amino acids. Germline lookup yields CDR1 SNHLY and CDR2 FYNNEI. Written as DNA, the CDR3 is TGTGCCAGCAGTGAATCGGGACAGACATACAATCAGCCCCAGCATTTT. Its protein product is CASSESGQTYNQPQHF.

The rearrangement joins TRBV5-1 to TRBJ2-1; 9 bases agree with TRBD2. CDR1 is SGHRS and CDR2 is YFSETQ in the germline V gene. Germline trimming cut 0 bases from V and 6 bases from J; bases unmatched to any gene: 4. This CDR3 has 15 residues. The CDR3 nucleotides are TGCGCCAGCAGCTTGGTAGTAGCGGGGGCCAATGAGCAGTTCTTC. Amino acids: CASSLVVAGANEQFF.